This entry lists 8 T cell receptor beta chains sequenced from one sample in a study of Ad26.COV2.S vaccination and SARS-CoV-2 variants. Data came from immunoSEQ multiplex PCR; TCRdb stores just in-frame clones and leaves some out. In the table there are over 350,000 clones, more than 85% of which are singletons. The treatment: about 20 received Ad26.COV2.S at low or high dose, single or two shots; a few received placebo; per-sample allocation not given. All samples were drawn on day 63, counting from the first vaccine or placebo injection. The starting material was peripheral blood, obtained in a trial of Ad26.COV2.S vaccine versus placebo. Receptor source: a person aged 18-65 years who received the Ad26.COV2.S COVID-19 vaccine or a placebo.

A word on this clone: Other DNA sequences within the sample encode an identical CDR3. V gene TRBV4-1 combines with J gene TRBJ1-3; D ambiguous. Germline V gene data show CDR1 as MGHRA and CDR2 as YSYEKL. The CDR3 consists of 13 residues. V lost 2 bases and J lost 7, with 9 bases in between. DNA for the CDR3: TGCGCCAGCAGCCAATTGCCGGGGAACACCATATATTTT. As protein: CASSQLPGNTIYF.

V and J are TRBV7-2 and TRBJ1-1; D ambiguous. The germline V and J ends were trimmed by 2 bases and 0 bases, with 10 bases remaining between them. This CDR3 region has 15 residues. Germline lookup yields CDR1 SGHTA and CDR2 FQGNSA. The CDR3 here is CASSLWEAVNTEAFF. The CDR3 DNA follows: TGTGCCAGCAGCTTATGGGAGGCTGTGAACACTGAAGCTTTCTTT.

The CDR3 bases are TGTGCCAGCACCAAAGACAGGGGGCTTGGTTCACCCCTCCACTTT. Its protein is CASTKDRGLGSPLHF. This sequence joins TRBV6-5 and TRBJ1-6; 10 nucleotides agree with TRBD1. The CDR3 is made up of 15 amino acids. Germline lookup yields CDR1 MNHEY and CDR2 SVGAGI. J gave up 9 bases and V 7 bases, and 9 bases lay outside the gene matches.

This clone was observed a single time. This chain links TRBV6-5 with TRBJ2-3, with 10 positions matching TRBD1. V lost 8 bases and J lost 3; bases outside the gene matches: 8. This CDR3 is built from 15 residues. Germline loops: CDR1 MNHEY, CDR2 SVGAGI. CDR3 nucleotides: TGTGCCAGCTCGGGCGGGGGACAGGGGACAGATACGCAGTATTTT. Residues: CASSGGGQGTDTQYF.

This clone occurred once. This chain joins TRBV7-2 and TRBJ1-5; 9 bases fit TRBD1. Trimming cost V 3 bases and J 6 bases; bases outside gene matches: 3. The length of the CDR3 is 14 residues. The V gene's germline CDR1 is SGHTA and CDR2 FQGNSA. The chain's CDR3 is CASSLDRGGQPQHF. Here the CDR3 DNA reads TGTGCCAGCAGCTTGGACAGGGGCGGTCAGCCCCAGCATTTT.

The chain uses TRBV7-8 and TRBJ1-4, with D maybe TRBD1 (6 bases). CDR1 SGHVS and CDR2 FQNEAQ come from the germline V gene. Trimming pared 0 bases from V and 8 bases from J, leaving 13 bases between. The CDR3 extends over 15 amino acids. CDR3 sequence: CASSLAGGGDEKLFF. DNA for the CDR3: TGTGCCAGCAGCTTAGCAGGGGGGGGTGACGAAAAACTGTTTTTT.

CDR3 DNA: TGTGCCAGCAGCTGGACCGCCCCGAGCTATGGCTACACCTTC. It encodes CASSWTAPSYGYTF. V usage is TRBV6-2 or TRBV6-3 and J usage is TRBJ1-2; D gene uncertain. The CDR3 covers 14 residues. The germline CDR1 and CDR2 sequences are MNHEY and SVGEGT. V lost 6 bases, J lost 4 bases, and 15 bases lay in between.

Written as DNA, the CDR3 is TGTGCCAGCTCACCACCTAGCTCCTACGAGCAGTACTTC. It is translated as CASSPPSSYEQYF. The chain has TRBV18 and TRBJ2-7; D is undetermined. The CDR3 has 13 residues. Germline lookup yields CDR1 KGHSH and CDR2 LQKENI. The V and J ends lost 0 bases and 0 bases respectively, with 3 bases between them. Variable domain in full (rest from reference TRBV18 and TRBJ2-7): NAGVMQNPRHLVRRRGQEARLRCSPMKGHSHVYWYRQLPEEGLKFMVYLQKENIIDESGMPKERFSAEFPKEGPSILRIQQVVRGDSAAYFCASSPPSSYEQYFGPGTRLTVT.